One and the same sample provided the 25 T cell receptor beta chains below, sequenced in a study of T cells after yellow fever vaccination. TCRdb recomputed calls from the 5' RACE reads with MiXCR, one row per CDR3 protein. This sample has more than 95,000 distinct CDR3 sequences, with 13% to 15% found just once. The input for sequencing was CD8+ T cells sorted from PBMCs, taken 5 days after the yellow fever booster vaccination. These receptors were obtained from a man younger than 35 who received the YFV17D yellow fever vaccine.

This chain joins TRBV27 and TRBJ2-2; D gene ambiguous. CDR1 and CDR2 (germline): MNHEY, SMNVEV (reference sequence). The V and J ends lost 5 bases and 7 bases respectively, with 8 bases between them. The CDR3 totals 12 residues. Here the CDR3 DNA reads TGTGCCAGCAGTCCCCTTCGCGGGGAGCTGTTTTTT. It translates to CASSPLRGELFF.

The J gene is TRBJ1-6, the V gene TRBV4-3; 10 bases are shared with TRBD1. Germline lookup yields CDR1 LGHNA and CDR2 YSLEER. V dropped 1 base and J dropped 6; count of bases not matched to a gene: 0. The CDR3 sequence is 15 residues long. The CDR3 DNA is TGCGCCAGCAGCCAAGGGGACAGGGGTAATTCACCCCTCCACTTT. It codes for CASSQGDRGNSPLHF.

The chain employs TRBV5-4 and TRBJ2-7; 13 bases agree with TRBD2. V shed 4 bases and J 6 bases; nucleotides not matched to a gene: 4. This CDR3 contains 14 residues. Looked up from germline, CDR1 is SGHNT and CDR2 is YYREEE (reference sequence). DNA for the CDR3: TGTGCCAGCAGCGGGGGACTAGCGGGGCCCGAGCAGTACTTC. Its protein is CASSGGLAGPEQYF.

This clonotype has a handful of counts. V gene TRBV6-5 combines with J gene TRBJ1-1, with 8 bases that match TRBD1. V shed 6 bases, J shed 2 bases, and the junction held 11 bases outside the gene matches. CDR1 is MNHEY, CDR2 SVGAGI, per germline. CDR3 length: 16 amino acids. CDR3 in amino acids: CASSPGGSRINTEAFF. The CDR3 nucleotides are TGTGCCAGCAGCCCAGGGGGCTCCCGGATTAACACTGAAGCTTTCTTT.

This clonotype was counted at least ten times. The rearrangement joins TRBV6-2 or TRBV6-3 to TRBJ2-7; D might be TRBD1 or TRBD2, each matching 5 bases. Germline loops: CDR1 MNHEY, CDR2 SVGEGT. The V end was cut by 5 bases, the J end by 4 bases, with 21 bases between. The CDR3 has 16 residues. The CDR3 DNA sequence: TGTGCCAGCAGTCGGACCGGGACGGTGGGTCAATACGAGCAGTACGTC. It codes for CASSRTGTVGQYEQYV.

This clonotype was detected only a few times. V is TRBV2 and J is TRBJ1-2; maybe TRBD1 (5 bases). Trimming left V 6 bases short and J 6 bases short, with 17 bases between. The germline V gene encodes CDR1 SNHLY and CDR2 FYNNEI. The length of the CDR3 is 14 residues. This chain's CDR3 is CASSQDQGRDGYTF. The CDR3 region has the DNA TGTGCCAGCAGCCAAGACCAGGGCCGGGATGGCTACACCTTC.

The genes are TRBV4-3 and TRBJ1-2; possibly TRBD1 for D (5 bases). V lost 1 base and J lost 8, with 20 bases in between. CDR1 and CDR2 from the germline V gene are LGHNA and YSLEER. CDR3 length equals 16 residues. This CDR3 is CASSQGGRLGAYGYTF. The CDR3 DNA reads TGCGCCAGCAGCCAAGGGGGTCGTTTAGGGGCGTACGGCTACACCTTC.

The chain is built from TRBV4-3 and TRBJ2-7, with a possible D match to TRBD1 (5 bases). The CDR3 is made up of 14 amino acids. V lost 0 bases, J lost 3 bases, and 9 bases lay in between. Per germline, CDR1 LGHNA and CDR2 YSLEER. Written as DNA, the CDR3 is TGCGCCAGCAGCCAAGATAGTAGGGGCTACGAGCAGTACTTC. This sequence encodes CASSQDSRGYEQYF.

V and J are TRBV4-1 and TRBJ2-1; D possibly corresponds to TRBD2 (6 bases). CDR3 length: 18 amino acids. Trimming shortened V by 2 bases and J by 0 bases, and 17 bases separated the two germline ends. Looked up from germline, CDR1 is MGHRA and CDR2 is YSYEKL. The CDR3 spells CASSQNSGTSSSYNEQFF. The CDR3 DNA reads TGCGCCAGCAGCCAAAACTCCGGGACTTCGAGCTCCTACAATGAGCAGTTCTTC.

This chain joins TRBV20-1 and TRBJ2-7; the D is unclear. V gave up 0 bases and J gave up 0 bases, with 9 bases separating them. CDR1 is DFQATT and CDR2 is SNEGSKA in the germline V gene (reference sequence). The CDR3 covers 14 residues. This CDR3 is CSARDRNISYEQYF. In DNA, the CDR3 is TGCAGTGCTAGAGATCGGAACATCTCCTACGAGCAGTACTTC.

This clonotype appeared a few times. This sequence joins TRBV6-5 and TRBJ2-7, with unresolved D. Germline V CDR1 and CDR2: MNHEY, SVGAGI. The length of the CDR3 is 13 residues. With 2 bases removed from V and 6 bases from J, the gap between germline ends came to 11 bases. The CDR3 DNA reads as TGTGCCAGCAGTTACGGCGACCCGGGCGAGCAGTACTTC. This sequence encodes CASSYGDPGEQYF.

This clonotype was seen a handful of times. The chain combines TRBV4-3 with TRBJ2-2; D remains unclear. Germline V gene sequence: CDR1 LGHNA, CDR2 YSLEER. This CDR3 comprises 11 residues. V dropped 5 bases and J dropped 2 bases, with 0 bases sitting between them. CDR3 amino acids: CASSNTGELFF. The CDR3 DNA follows: TGCGCCAGCAGCAACACCGGGGAGCTGTTTTTT.

The sample holds a few counts of this clonotype. This chain links TRBV12-3 or TRBV12-4 with TRBJ2-5; 8 nucleotides agree with TRBD2. The trim removed 3 bases at V and 1 base at J, leaving 7 bases unmatched. CDR3 length: 16 amino acids. This CDR3 reads CASSFGASGFQETQYF. CDR3 bases: TGTGCCAGCAGTTTCGGGGCTAGCGGGTTCCAAGAGACCCAGTACTTC.

A few counts support this clonotype. The chain links TRBV6-5 to TRBJ1-1; no clear D gene. V dropped 5 bases and J dropped 0 bases, with 4 bases sitting between them. The CDR3 consists of 12 residues. The germline gives CDR1 MNHEY, CDR2 SVGAGI. The CDR3 loop reads CASSGMNTEAFF. CDR3 in DNA: TGTGCCAGCAGTGGAATGAACACTGAAGCTTTCTTT.

The chain recombines TRBV3-1 with TRBJ2-2; D gene ambiguous. The CDR3 spans 14 residues. The germline gives CDR1 LGHDT, CDR2 YNNKEL (reference sequence). V was trimmed by 7 bases and J by 4 bases, leaving 13 bases between them. CDR3 loop: CASTDTRGTGELFF. The CDR3 region has the DNA TGTGCCAGCACCGATACCCGAGGCACCGGGGAGCTGTTTTTT. Full variable domain (outside the CDR3, taken from reference TRBV3-1 and TRBJ2-2): DTAVSQTPKYLVTQMGNDKSIKCEQNLGHDTMYWYKQDSKKFLKIMFSYNNKELIINETVPNRFSPKSPDKAHLNLHINSLELGDSAVYFCASTDTRGTGELFFGEGSRLTVL.

This clonotype was recorded a few times. The chain is built from TRBV3-1 and TRBJ2-2; tentatively, D is TRBD2 (5 bases). Trimming removed 3 bases at V and 10 bases at J, with 9 bases between. The germline CDR1 and CDR2 sequences are LGHDT and YNNKEL (reference sequence). The CDR3 is 12 residues long. CDR3 in amino acids: CASSHGNSELFF. DNA of the CDR3: TGTGCCAGCAGCCACGGGAATTCGGAGCTGTTTTTT.

This clonotype came up a few times. The chain is built from TRBV6-4 and TRBJ2-2; D unresolved. The CDR3 runs 13 residues. Trimming removed 4 bases at V and 2 bases at J, with 5 bases between. Germline CDR1 reads MRHNA; CDR2 reads SNTAGT. The CDR3 nucleotides are TGTGCCAGCAGTGGGGGTAACACCGGGGAGCTGTTTTTT. It specifies CASSGGNTGELFF.

This clonotype was seen only a few times. The chain joins TRBV6-2 or TRBV6-3 to TRBJ2-3; D gene uncertain. The CDR3 has 16 residues. V was trimmed by 0 bases and J by 0 bases, leaving 10 bases between them. Germline CDR1 MNHEY, CDR2 SVGEGT. For the CDR3, the DNA is TGTGCCAGCAGTTACTCCCCAGCAGCCAGCACAGATACGCAGTATTTT. The encoded protein is CASSYSPAASTDTQYF.

This clonotype was seen more than once but under ten times. This sequence joins TRBV20-1 and TRBJ1-5; no reliable D call. This CDR3 has 14 amino acids. V gave up 3 bases and J gave up 0 bases, with 9 bases separating them. CDR1 and CDR2 (germline): DFQATT, SNEGSKA (reference sequence). The CDR3 nucleotides are TGCAGTGCTAGCAGGAGATATAGCAATCAGCCCCAGCATTTT. Its protein product is CSASRRYSNQPQHF.

The chain combines TRBV19 with TRBJ1-1; D uncertain. This CDR3 has 10 residues. CDR1 and CDR2 (germline): LNHDA, SQIVND (reference sequence). Trimming stripped 6 bases from V and 1 base from J, with 0 bases between. The CDR3 here is CASRNTEAFF. DNA of the CDR3: TGTGCCAGTAGGAACACTGAAGCTTTCTTT.

This chain uses TRBV29-1 with TRBJ2-1, with D uncertain. CDR1 and CDR2 (germline): SQVTM, ANQGSEA. V was pared by 7 bases and J by 4 bases, with 14 bases between. This CDR3 region has 13 residues. Written as DNA, the CDR3 is TGCAGCGATCGAACACAGAGGTACAATGAGCAGTTCTTC. Protein: CSDRTQRYNEQFF.

This sequence joins TRBV11-3 and TRBJ2-3; TRBD1 matches at 11 bases. The germline CDR1 and CDR2 sequences are SGHNT and YENEEA. The V gene end was trimmed by 5 bases and the J gene end by 4 bases; junction bases not matched to a gene: 8. This CDR3 is built from 16 residues. The CDR3 here is CASSDWDRGGPDTQYF. The CDR3 DNA reads as TGTGCCAGCAGCGACTGGGACAGGGGGGGCCCAGATACGCAGTATTTT.

The genes are TRBV28 and TRBJ1-1; D is unresolved. This CDR3 region has 11 residues. Germline V gene sequence: CDR1 MDHEN, CDR2 SYDVKM. With 3 bases removed from V and 11 bases from J, the gap between germline ends came to 10 bases. CDR3 DNA sequence: TGTGCCAGCAGTTTTCGAGGTGGGGCTTTCTTT. It specifies CASSFRGGAFF.

The V gene is TRBV21-1, the J gene TRBJ2-7. TRBV21-1 is noted as a pseudogene. This CDR3 is 12 amino acids long. The CDR3 loop reads CASSKARVEQYV. The CDR3 DNA is TGTGCCAGCAGCAAAGCGCGGGTCGAGCAGTACGTC.

V is TRBV5-1 and J is TRBJ2-6, with 7 positions matching TRBD1. The CDR3 consists of 18 residues. Trimming took 2 bases from V and 0 from J; bases not matched to a gene: 8. CDR1 is SGHRS, CDR2 YFSETQ, per germline. The CDR3 sequence: CASSFSTGMSSGANVLTF. DNA of the CDR3: TGCGCCAGCAGCTTTTCGACAGGGATGAGCTCTGGGGCCAACGTCCTGACTTTC.